This TCR beta chain was recorded in a study of T-cell reconstitution after alpha-beta-depleted transplantation in children. Study-level findings and limits: Expanded clones from the graft, numbering several hundred, reportedly supplied alpha-beta T cells about two months after transplant. The authors attributed T-cell counts and diversity one year after transplant mostly to newly produced T cells.

It was with unique molecular identifiers that the TCRbeta library was prepared. A single record per CDR3 protein comes from TCRdb applying MiXCR to the PCR reads. Of 250,000 or so distinct CDR3 sequences listed, 6.5% to 9% are singletons. Concerning this clonotype: The target antigen is unknown.

The sequenced sample was PBMCs, mostly from graft donor cells, obtained 180 days after TCRalphabeta/CD19-depleted stem cell transplant. This TCR derives from a male patient younger than 18 who had a stem cell transplant for acute lymphoblastic leukemia, so the T cells may come from the graft donor.

The CDR3 reads CATSRQATGELFF. CDR3 bases: TGTGCCACCAGCCGACAGGCAACCGGGGAGCTGTTTTTT. This chain links TRBV24-1 with TRBJ2-2; maybe TRBD1 (6 bases). The CDR3 runs 13 residues. V gave up 7 bases and J gave up 5 bases, with 10 bases separating them. Germline V CDR1 and CDR2: KGHDR, SFDVKD.